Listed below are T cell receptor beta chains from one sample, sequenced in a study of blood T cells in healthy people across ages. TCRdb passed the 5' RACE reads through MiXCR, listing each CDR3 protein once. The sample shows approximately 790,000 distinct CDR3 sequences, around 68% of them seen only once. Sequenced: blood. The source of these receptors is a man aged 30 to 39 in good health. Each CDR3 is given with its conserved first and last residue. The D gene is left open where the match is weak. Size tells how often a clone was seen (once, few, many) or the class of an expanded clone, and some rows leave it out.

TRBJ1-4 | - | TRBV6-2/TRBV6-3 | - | TGTGCCAGCAGTTACCCTACTACCGCTCGAGAGGGAACTAATGAAAAACTGTTTTTT | CASSYPTTAREGTNEKLFF
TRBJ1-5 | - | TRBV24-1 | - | TGTGCCACCAGTGAGGGGGGAATACAGCCCCAGCATTTT | CATSEGGIQPQHF
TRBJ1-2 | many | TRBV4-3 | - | TGCGCCAGCAGCCAAGAAACCTCTCCGAGGGGCTACACCTTC | CASSQETSPRGYTF
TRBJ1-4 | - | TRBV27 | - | TGTGCCAGCAGTCCTCTACAAACTAATGAAAAACTGTTTTTT | CASSPLQTNEKLFF
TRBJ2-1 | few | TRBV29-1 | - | TGCAGCTGGAGGGCGGGGGCGAGCTCCTACAATGAGCAGTTCTTC | CSWRAGASSYNEQFF
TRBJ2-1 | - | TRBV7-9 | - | TGTGCCAGCTGCTCAGGCACTAGCTTCTACAATGAGCAGTTCTTC | CASCSGTSFYNEQFF
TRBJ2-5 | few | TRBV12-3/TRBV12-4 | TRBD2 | TGTGCCACTAAGCCCGGGACTAGCCTGGAGACCCAGTACTTC | CATKPGTSLETQYF
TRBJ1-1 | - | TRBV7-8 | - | TGTGCCAGCAGCCAAGGGGGGGAAGCTTTCTTT | CASSQGGEAFF
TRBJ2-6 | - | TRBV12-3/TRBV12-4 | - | TGTGCCAGCAGTCCGCAGGGGACCTCTGGGGCCAACGTCCTGACTTTC | CASSPQGTSGANVLTF
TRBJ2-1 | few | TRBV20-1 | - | TGCAGTGCTAGAGATCTTGAGGGGCGGAATGAGCAGTTCTTC | CSARDLEGRNEQFF